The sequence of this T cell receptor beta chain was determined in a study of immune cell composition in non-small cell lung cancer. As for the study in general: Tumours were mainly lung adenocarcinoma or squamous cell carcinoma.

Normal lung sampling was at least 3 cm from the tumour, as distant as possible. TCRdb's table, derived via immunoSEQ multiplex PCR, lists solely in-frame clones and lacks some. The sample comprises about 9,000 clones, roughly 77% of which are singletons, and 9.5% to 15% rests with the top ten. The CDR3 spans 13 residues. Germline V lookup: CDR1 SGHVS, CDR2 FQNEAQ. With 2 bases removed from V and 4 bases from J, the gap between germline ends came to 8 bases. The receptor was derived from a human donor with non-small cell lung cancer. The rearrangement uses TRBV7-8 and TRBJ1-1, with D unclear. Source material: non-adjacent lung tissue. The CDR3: CASSLYRTTEAFF. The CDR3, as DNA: TGTGCCAGCAGCTTATATAGGACCACTGAAGCTTTCTTT.